One sample yielded the 9 T cell receptor beta chains listed below, sequenced in a study of CD8 T cells in ankylosing spondylitis. Each CDR3 protein gets one entry after TCRdb re-called the 5' RACE reads with MiXCR. The sample carries under 300,000 distinct CDR3 sequences, 8% to 11% recorded once. The sample was blood, either unsorted or a sorted T cell fraction (not recorded which). The source is a male donor with ankylosing spondylitis or in good health (not recorded which).

This clonotype was counted at least ten times. This chain connects TRBV3-1 to TRBJ2-3; 9 bases are shared with TRBD2. J lost 1 base, V lost 1 base, and 3 bases had no gene match. This CDR3 region has 16 residues. CDR1 and CDR2 (germline): LGHDT, YNNKEL (reference sequence). CDR3 sequence: CASSQVIAGGTDTQYF. CDR3 DNA: TGTGCCAGCAGCCAAGTAATAGCGGGAGGCACAGATACGCAGTATTTT.

This clonotype was observed many times. The chain links TRBV2 to TRBJ2-2; weak D call: TRBD2 (5 bases). Germline V gene sequence: CDR1 SNHLY, CDR2 FYNNEI. Trimming removed 4 bases from V and 0 bases from J, with 6 bases in between. The CDR3 has 14 residues. CDR3 residues: CASSGGANTGELFF. CDR3 sequence (DNA): TGTGCCAGCAGTGGGGGAGCGAACACCGGGGAGCTGTTTTTT. The variable domain in full, with the rest retrieved from reference TRBV2 and TRBJ2-2, is EPEVTQTPSHQVTQMGQEVILRCVPISNHLYFYWYRQILGQKVEFLVSFYNNEISEKSEIFDDQFSVERPDGSNFTLKIRSTKLEDSAMYFCASSGGANTGELFFGEGSRLTVL.

This clonotype showed up just a few times. The chain combines TRBV7-9 with TRBJ2-3; D gene ambiguous. The germline V gene has CDR1 SEHNR and CDR2 FQNEAQ (reference sequence). Trimming stripped 5 bases from V and 1 base from J, with 7 bases between. The length of the CDR3 is 13 residues. The CDR3 loop reads CASSPMGTDTQYF. In DNA form, the CDR3 reads TGTGCCAGCAGCCCCATGGGCACAGATACGCAGTATTTT. The variable domain in full, with the rest retrieved from reference TRBV7-9 and TRBJ2-3, is DTGVSQNPRHKITKRGQNVTFRCDPISEHNRLYWYRQTLGQGPEFLTYFQNEAQLEKSRLLSDRFSAERPKGSFSTLEIQRTEQGDSAMYLCASSPMGTDTQYFGPGTRLTVL.

This clonotype was detected many times. The chain uses TRBV20-1 and TRBJ1-3; D remains ambiguous. Looked up from germline, CDR1 is DFQATT and CDR2 is SNEGSKA (reference sequence). Trimming shortened V by 2 bases and J by 4 bases, and 9 bases separated the two germline ends. The CDR3 spans 13 residues. The CDR3 DNA reads as TGCAGTGCTAGAACCATGTACGGAAACACCATATATTTT. Translation gives CSARTMYGNTIYF.

This clonotype was observed a handful of times. This chain uses TRBV4-2 with TRBJ2-6, with D tentatively TRBD2 (6 bases). Looked up from germline, CDR1 is LGHNA and CDR2 is YNFKEQ. The CDR3 runs to 16 residues. Trimming pared 3 bases from V and 2 bases from J, leaving 11 bases between. Here the CDR3 DNA reads TGTGCCAGCAGCCATCTCGGGACTGCTGGGGCCAACGTCCTGACTTTC. Translated: CASSHLGTAGANVLTF.

This clonotype was seen at least ten times. The chain joins TRBV20-1 to TRBJ2-7; D perhaps matches TRBD2 (6 bases). Per the germline V gene, CDR1 is DFQATT and CDR2 is SNEGSKA (reference sequence). With 3 bases removed from V and 3 bases from J, the gap between germline ends came to 15 bases. This CDR3 region has 14 residues. CDR3: CSASWRGPNYEQYF. The CDR3 bases are TGCAGTGCTAGTTGGCGGGGTCCCAACTACGAGCAGTACTTC.

V and J are TRBV2 and TRBJ1-2, with TRBD1 matching 7 bases. CDR3 size: 15 residues. V shed 6 bases and J 0 bases; nucleotides not matched to a gene: 7. CDR1 and CDR2 from the germline V gene are SNHLY and FYNNEI. This CDR3 reads CASRVGQSSNYGYTF. CDR3 in DNA: TGTGCCAGCAGGGTGGGACAGTCCTCTAACTATGGCTACACCTTC.

The chain joins TRBV7-2 to TRBJ1-3; 9 bases match TRBD1. CDR1 SGHTA and CDR2 FQGNSA come from the germline V gene. Germline trimming cut 5 bases from V and 4 bases from J; bases unmatched to any gene: 3. This CDR3 comprises 14 residues. The CDR3 loop reads CASSEGQGGNTIYF. The CDR3 DNA reads as TGTGCCAGCAGCGAGGGACAGGGAGGAAACACCATATATTTT.

This clonotype was observed many times. The chain uses TRBV29-1 and TRBJ2-2, with 9 nucleotides matching TRBD2. The V gene's germline CDR1 is SQVTM and CDR2 ANQGSEA. V was clipped by 4 bases and J by 4 bases; unmatched bases: 1. The CDR3 consists of 13 residues. This chain's CDR3 is CSVARGGTGELFF. Written as DNA, the CDR3 is TGCAGCGTTGCGCGGGGGGGCACCGGGGAGCTGTTTTTT.